A single sample gave rise to the 32 T cell receptor beta chains below, sequenced in a study of control samples from healthy donors and cancer patients. Using immunoSEQ multiplex PCR, the repertoire was profiled, and TCRdb retains in-frame clones only, with some absent. The top ten clones hold roughly 2.6% of a sample with around 110,000 clones, over 90% of them seen once. Material: blood. Receptors originate from a man in his thirties or forties in good health.

This clone was seen a single time. The chain uses TRBV19 and TRBJ1-2, with D perhaps TRBD1 (5 bases). The V end was cut by 3 bases, the J end by 4 bases, with 15 bases between. Germline V gene sequence: CDR1 LNHDA, CDR2 SQIVND (reference sequence). The CDR3 runs to 15 residues. CDR3 in DNA: TGTGCCAGTAGTATGATTGGGGGATTGAGCTATGGCTACACCTTC. Protein: CASSMIGGLSYGYTF.

J is TRBJ2-2 and V is TRBV6-4, with D hard to call. Trimming took 0 bases from V and 4 from J, leaving 12 bases between them. Germline V lookup: CDR1 MRHNA, CDR2 SNTAGT. The CDR3 covers 16 residues. The CDR3 reads CASSDSGRTTTGELFF. CDR3 nucleotides: TGTGCCAGCAGTGACTCGGGCAGGACGACCACCGGGGAGCTGTTTTTT.

This chain uses TRBV7-2 with TRBJ2-7; D is unresolved. V dropped 5 bases and J dropped 3 bases, with 5 bases sitting between them. Germline CDR1 and CDR2: SGHTA and FQGNSA. This CDR3 is built from 11 residues. CDR3: CASSLDYEQYF. CDR3 nucleotides: TGTGCCAGCAGCCTGGACTACGAGCAGTACTTC.

The chain recombines TRBV5-1 with TRBJ1-2, with D possibly matching TRBD1 (5 bases). CDR3 length: 15 amino acids. V shed 0 bases and J shed 5 bases, with 14 bases lying between them. Germline CDR1 is SGHRS and CDR2 is YFSETQ. CDR3 bases: TGCGCCAGCAGCTTGGGGGGCGGGACGGGGTATGGCTACACCTTC. It encodes CASSLGGGTGYGYTF.

This chain connects TRBV7-9 to TRBJ1-2; D may be TRBD1 (5 bases). The CDR3 runs 12 residues. Germline V gene sequence: CDR1 SEHNR, CDR2 FQNEAQ (reference sequence). V lost 1 base and J lost 8, with 8 bases in between. The CDR3 DNA is TGTGCCAGCAGCTTAGAAAGACAGGGCTACACCTTC. Its protein is CASSLERQGYTF.

This chain connects TRBV12-3 or TRBV12-4 to TRBJ2-5, with 7 bases fitting TRBD1. This CDR3 comprises 13 residues. The junction had 3 bases not matched to a gene; V was cut back by 6 bases and J by 2 bases. The CDR3 nucleotides read TGTGCCAGCAGACCAGGGGGTCAAGAGACCCAGTACTTC. Its protein product is CASRPGGQETQYF.

The chain recombines TRBV5-8 with TRBJ2-7; D unresolved. V lost 0 bases, J lost 3 bases, and 4 bases lay in between. The CDR3 length is 12 residues. Germline CDR1 reads SGHTS; CDR2 reads YDEGEE. DNA for the CDR3: TGTGCCAGCAGCTTGGTGAGCTACGAGCAGTACTTC. Its protein is CASSLVSYEQYF.

This sequence joins TRBV3-1 (or the pseudogene TRBV3-2) and TRBJ2-3; perhaps TRBD2 as D (5 bases). Looked up from germline, CDR1 is LGHDT and CDR2 is YNNKEL (reference sequence). This CDR3 has 15 residues. V dropped 2 bases and J dropped 6 bases, with 15 bases sitting between them. Here the CDR3 DNA reads TGTGCCAGCAGCCAACGACGGGGAGTCGTCGATACGCAGTATTTT. Its protein product is CASSQRRGVVDTQYF.

The chain combines TRBV11-2 with TRBJ1-1; no firm D call. The CDR3 consists of 13 residues. Trimming removed 0 bases from V and 8 bases from J, with 10 bases in between. Germline CDR1 is SGHAT and CDR2 is FQNNGV. CDR3: CASSLEFRGEAFF. DNA of the CDR3: TGTGCCAGCAGCTTAGAGTTTCGGGGAGAAGCTTTCTTT. Supplemented by reference TRBV11-2 and TRBJ1-1, the full variable domain reads EAGVAQSPRYKIIEKRQSVAFWCNPISGHATLYWYQQILGQGPKLLIQFQNNGVVDDSQLPKDRFSAERLKGVDSTLKIQPAKLEDSAVYLCASSLEFRGEAFFGQGTRLTVV.

The J gene is TRBJ1-6, the V gene TRBV12-3 or TRBV12-4; no firm D call. Trimming removed 6 bases at V and 5 bases at J, with 5 bases between. CDR3 length: 12 amino acids. In DNA, the CDR3 is TGTGCCAGCAGCCGAAATAATTCACCCCTCCACTTT. Its translation is CASSRNNSPLHF.

The rearrangement uses TRBV5-8 and TRBJ1-6, with D perhaps matching TRBD1 (5 bases). Trimming cost V 9 bases and J 9 bases, with 13 bases left between them. Per the germline V gene, CDR1 is SGHTS and CDR2 is YDEGEE. The CDR3 length is 12 residues. The CDR3 protein is CATGTEFSPLHF. The CDR3 coding sequence is TGTGCCACCGGGACGGAATTTTCACCCCTCCACTTT. Combining the CDR3 with reference TRBV5-8 and TRBJ1-6 gives the whole variable domain EAGVTQSPTHLIKTRGQQATLRCSPISGHTSVYWYQQALGLGLQFLLWYDEGEERNRGNFPPRFSGRQFPNYSSELNVNALELEDSALYLCATGTEFSPLHFGNGTRLTVT.

The V and J genes are TRBV2 and TRBJ1-2; D is unclear. This CDR3 is built from 12 residues. Deletions cut 6 bases from V and 4 bases from J, with 9 bases between. Germline V gene lookup returns CDR1 SNHLY and CDR2 FYNNEI. The DNA of the CDR3 is TGTGCCAGCAGGCGAGTTTCCTATGGCTACACCTTC. The encoded protein is CASRRVSYGYTF.

The chain combines TRBV18 with TRBJ2-5; D call uncertain. V lost 4 bases, J lost 8 bases, and 14 bases lay in between. CDR1 and CDR2 from the germline V gene are KGHSH and LQKENI. This CDR3 has 13 amino acids. In DNA form, the CDR3 reads TGTGCCAGCTCACTCCCGGGCCTACAAACCCAGTACTTC. Its protein product is CASSLPGLQTQYF. The complete variable domain, with remaining parts taken from reference TRBV18 and TRBJ2-5, reads NAGVMQNPRHLVRRRGQEARLRCSPMKGHSHVYWYRQLPEEGLKFMVYLQKENIIDESGMPKERFSAEFPKEGPSILRIQQVVRGDSAAYFCASSLPGLQTQYFGPGTRLLVL.

The J gene is TRBJ1-2, the V gene TRBV19, with D uncertain. V shed 1 base and J shed 0 bases, with 9 bases lying between them. The length of the CDR3 is 15 residues. Per the germline V gene, CDR1 is LNHDA and CDR2 is SQIVND (reference sequence). CDR3 residues: CASSIGGDPNYGYTF. CDR3 sequence (DNA): TGTGCCAGTAGTATAGGAGGAGATCCTAACTATGGCTACACCTTC. Full variable domain (outside the CDR3, taken from reference TRBV19 and TRBJ1-2): DGGITQSPKYLFRKEGQNVTLSCEQNLNHDAMYWYRQDPGQGLRLIYYSQIVNDFQKGDIAEGYSVSREKKESFPLTVTSAQKNPTAFYLCASSIGGDPNYGYTFGSGTRLTVV.

J is TRBJ1-2 and V is TRBV18; D may be TRBD1 (5 bases). Germline V gene data show CDR1 as KGHSH and CDR2 as LQKENI. CDR3 length: 14 residues. Trimming pared 4 bases from V and 1 base from J, leaving 10 bases between. CDR3: CASSRDRSNYGYTF. DNA of the CDR3: TGTGCCAGCTCACGGGACCGTAGTAACTATGGCTACACCTTC.

Only a few counts were recorded for this clone. CDR3 amino acids: CASSLALGSPEAFF. CDR3 DNA: TGTGCCAGCAGCTTGGCCCTCGGCAGCCCTGAAGCTTTCTTT. This chain joins TRBV5-4 and TRBJ1-1; the D is unclear. Between the trimmed V and J ends, which lost 0 bases and 6 bases, there was a span of 12 bases. The CDR3 has 14 residues. Germline V gives CDR1 SGHNT, CDR2 YYREEE (reference sequence).

The V call is TRBV24-1, the J call TRBJ1-1, with D tentatively TRBD1 (6 bases). Germline CDR1 KGHDR, CDR2 SFDVKD. V lost 5 bases, J lost 1 base, and 10 bases lay in between. The CDR3 totals 14 residues. The CDR3: CATSGTQGNTEAFF. CDR3 coding DNA: TGTGCCACCAGTGGAACACAGGGGAACACTGAAGCTTTCTTT.

This chain joins TRBV28 and TRBJ2-3; 9 bases map to TRBD1. Trimming at V came to 5 bases and at J to 2 bases, leaving 8 bases not matched to a gene. Per the germline V gene, CDR1 is MDHEN and CDR2 is SYDVKM. This CDR3 has 16 amino acids. This CDR3 reads CASSPGQGLPTDTQYF. The CDR3 DNA reads as TGTGCCAGCAGTCCGGGACAGGGTCTTCCCACAGATACGCAGTATTTT.

The V gene is TRBV18, the J gene TRBJ1-6; D ambiguous. The germline CDR1 and CDR2 sequences are KGHSH and LQKENI. The CDR3 contains 14 residues. Trimming shortened V by 2 bases and J by 7 bases, and 9 bases separated the two germline ends. The CDR3 DNA reads TGTGCCAGCTCACCAATAGGTATGAATTCACCCCTCCACTTT. This sequence encodes CASSPIGMNSPLHF.

J is TRBJ1-2 and V is TRBV4-1, with D unresolved. Germline V gives CDR1 MGHRA, CDR2 YSYEKL. V dropped 0 bases and J dropped 8 bases, with 19 bases sitting between them. The CDR3 extends over 16 amino acids. This CDR3 is CASSQDSTVPSRGYTF. The CDR3, as DNA: TGCGCCAGCAGCCAAGATTCCACGGTCCCTTCAAGAGGCTACACCTTC.

V is TRBV5-8 and J is TRBJ2-5, with D unresolved. CDR3 length: 13 amino acids. Germline V gene sequence: CDR1 SGHTS, CDR2 YDEGEE. V shed 0 bases and J shed 7 bases, with 10 bases lying between them. CDR3 in DNA: TGTGCCAGCAGCTTGGCTAGGCGAGGGACCCAGTACTTC. It specifies CASSLARRGTQYF.

This sequence joins TRBV30 and TRBJ1-1; TRBD1 might be the D (5 bases). The V gene's germline CDR1 is GTSNPN and CDR2 SVGIG (reference sequence). The CDR3 extends over 15 amino acids. Trimming pared 7 bases from V and 0 bases from J, leaving 18 bases between. DNA of the CDR3: TGTGCCTTGACGGCCCGAAGAGGGGTGAACACTGAAGCTTTCTTT. This sequence encodes CALTARRGVNTEAFF.

The CDR3 protein is CASSLSPGGLYEQYV. Written as DNA, the CDR3 is TGTGCCAGCAGCTTAAGCCCGGGTGGACTCTACGAGCAGTACGTC. This rearrangement joins TRBV11-2 to TRBJ2-7; tentatively, D is TRBD2 (5 bases). Trimming cost V 2 bases and J 3 bases, with 14 bases left between them. The CDR3 has 15 residues. Germline values: CDR1 SGHAT, CDR2 FQNNGV.

This rearrangement joins TRBV6-2 or TRBV6-3 to TRBJ2-1; D unresolved. Germline CDR1 MNHEY, CDR2 SVGEGT. V was shortened by 4 bases and J by 8 bases, with 9 bases between the two germline ends. This CDR3 has 12 residues. DNA of the CDR3: TGTGCCAGCAGTTCTCCGATTTATGAGCAGTTCTTC. This encodes CASSSPIYEQFF.

The chain links TRBV10-1 to TRBJ2-7; 8 bases are shared with TRBD1. Germline V lookup: CDR1 WNHNN, CDR2 SYGVQD (reference sequence). The V gene end was trimmed by 2 bases and the J gene end by 3 bases; junction bases not matched to a gene: 0. The CDR3 spans 13 residues. CDR3 sequence reads: CASSETGGYEQYF. In DNA form, the CDR3 reads TGCGCCAGCAGTGAGACAGGGGGCTACGAGCAGTACTTC.

This chain uses TRBV19 with TRBJ2-3; D unresolved. V gave up 1 base and J gave up 1 base, with 9 bases separating them. Germline CDR1 LNHDA, CDR2 SQIVND (reference sequence). This CDR3 contains 15 residues. The CDR3 nucleotides are TGTGCCAGTAGTATAGCGGTCAGCGGCACAGATACGCAGTATTTT. Its translation: CASSIAVSGTDTQYF.

V usage is TRBV28 and J usage is TRBJ1-5; tentative D call: TRBD1 (6 bases). The CDR3 totals 16 residues. Trimming shortened V by 7 bases and J by 4 bases, and 20 bases separated the two germline ends. Germline-derived CDR1 and CDR2 are MDHEN and SYDVKM. This CDR3 is CASTGREGVRNQPQHF. The CDR3 DNA reads TGTGCCAGCACCGGGAGAGAGGGGGTACGAAATCAGCCCCAGCATTTT.

V usage is TRBV6-5 and J usage is TRBJ2-7; 10 bases line up with TRBD1. CDR1 is MNHEY and CDR2 is SVGAGI in the germline V gene. CDR3 size: 13 residues. The V gene end was trimmed by 6 bases and the J gene end by 13 bases; junction bases not matched to a gene: 12. The DNA for the CDR3 is TGTGCCAGCAGCATTTCGGGACAGGGGTCTCAATACGTC. Its protein product is CASSISGQGSQYV.

This clone was seen a single time. The CDR3 nucleotides are TGTGCCAGCAGCCCCAGCCGGTGGGGTAATTCACCCCTCCACTTT. Translated, it gives CASSPSRWGNSPLHF. The chain joins TRBV3-1 (or the pseudogene TRBV3-2) to TRBJ1-6; D is unresolved. V lost 4 bases and J lost 6, with 13 bases in between. The CDR3 has 15 amino acids. The germline CDR1 and CDR2 sequences are LGHDT and YNNKEL (reference sequence).

This clone was counted a single time. This sequence joins TRBV9 and TRBJ1-2; the match to TRBD1 covers 9 bases. The CDR3 has 16 amino acids. V lost 3 bases, J lost 4 bases, and 10 bases stayed unmatched. Germline values: CDR1 SGDLS, CDR2 YYNGEE. The CDR3 DNA reads TGTGCCAGCAGCGCCGGGACAGGGCTTGGAGGCTATGGCTACACCTTC. It is translated as CASSAGTGLGGYGYTF.

The chain is built from TRBV5-4 and TRBJ2-2; tentatively, D is TRBD1 (6 bases). From germline, CDR1 is SGHNT and CDR2 YYREEE (reference sequence). CDR3 length: 15 residues. V lost 4 bases and J lost 1, with 11 bases in between. The CDR3 spells CASSNGQLNTGELFF. CDR3 in DNA: TGTGCCAGCAGCAACGGACAGCTGAACACCGGGGAGCTGTTTTTT.

The chain uses TRBV7-9 and TRBJ2-1; D gene ambiguous. CDR1 is SEHNR, CDR2 FQNEAQ, per germline (reference sequence). The V and J ends lost 3 bases and 5 bases respectively, with 5 bases between them. This CDR3 comprises 12 residues. In DNA, the CDR3 is TGTGCCAGCAGCTTGAGTGACAATGAGCAGTTCTTC. As protein: CASSLSDNEQFF.